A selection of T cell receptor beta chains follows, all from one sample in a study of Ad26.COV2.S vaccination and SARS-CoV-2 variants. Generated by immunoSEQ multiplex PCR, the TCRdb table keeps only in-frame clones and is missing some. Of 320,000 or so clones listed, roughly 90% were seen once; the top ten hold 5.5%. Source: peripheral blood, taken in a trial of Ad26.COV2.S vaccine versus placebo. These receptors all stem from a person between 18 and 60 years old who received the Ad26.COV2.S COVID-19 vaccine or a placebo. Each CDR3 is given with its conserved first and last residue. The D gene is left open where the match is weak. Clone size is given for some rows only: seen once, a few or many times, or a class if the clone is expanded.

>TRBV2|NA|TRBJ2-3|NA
TGTGCCAGCAGTTGGACAGACACAGATACGCAGTATTTT
CASSWTDTDTQYF
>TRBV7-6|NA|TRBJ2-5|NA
TGTGCCAGCATATCAACGGGGTCCGTCCGAGAGACCCAGTACTTC
CASISTGSVRETQYF
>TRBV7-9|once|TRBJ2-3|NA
TGTGCCAGCAGCCCCAGCACAGATACGCAGTATTTT
CASSPSTDTQYF
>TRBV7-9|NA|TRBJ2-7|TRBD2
TGTGCCAGCAGCTCAGATGGACTAGCGGGGGTAGGCGAGCAGTACTTC
CASSSDGLAGVGEQYF
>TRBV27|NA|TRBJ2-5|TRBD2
TGTGCCAGCAGTGCCATAGCGGGAGGTTTGGAGACCCAGTACTTC
CASSAIAGGLETQYF
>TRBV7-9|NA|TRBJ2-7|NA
TGTGCCAGCAGCTGGGGGGACGAGCAGTACTTC
CASSWGDEQYF
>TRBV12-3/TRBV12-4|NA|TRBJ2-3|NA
TGTGCCAGCACCTCTCGATTCACAGATACGCAGTATTTT
CASTSRFTDTQYF
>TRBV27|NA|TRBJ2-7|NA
TGTGCCAGCAGTTTAGGCGGGGTCGCCTACGAGCAGTACTTC
CASSLGGVAYEQYF
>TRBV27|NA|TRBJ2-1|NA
TGTGCCAGCAGTTTACCGCTACATGAGCAGTTCTTC
CASSLPLHEQFF
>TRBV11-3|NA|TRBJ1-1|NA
TGTGCCAGCAGCTTAGTGGGGGGTACTGAAGCTTTCTTT
CASSLVGGTEAFF
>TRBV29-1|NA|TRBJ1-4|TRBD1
TGCAGCGTTGAAGGTTTTGGGGGGACAGGGGGAGAAAAACTGTTTTTT
CSVEGFGGTGGEKLFF
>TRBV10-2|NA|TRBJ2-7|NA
TGCGCCAGCAGTGGGCTGGACGAGGACTACGAGCAGTACTTC
CASSGLDEDYEQYF
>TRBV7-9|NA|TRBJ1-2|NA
TGTGCCAGCAGCTTAGGGGGATCCTATGGCTACACCTTC
CASSLGGSYGYTF
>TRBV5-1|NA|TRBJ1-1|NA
TGCGCCAGCAGCTTGCTTCCCGGGGGCCTTGAAGCTTTCTTT
CASSLLPGGLEAFF
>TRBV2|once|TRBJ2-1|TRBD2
TGTGCCAGCACGCTAGCGGAGTACAATGAGCAGTTCTTC
CASTLAEYNEQFF
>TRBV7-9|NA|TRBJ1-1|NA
TGTGCCAGCAGCCTACTGCAGGGTGGGAACACTGAAGCTTTCTTT
CASSLLQGGNTEAFF
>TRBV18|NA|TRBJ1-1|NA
TGTGCCAGCTCACCTGGGATCTACAGGGAAGGAACTGAAGCTTTCTTT
CASSPGIYREGTEAFF
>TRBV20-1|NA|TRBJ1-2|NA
TGCAGTGCTACCAATCGGGGAGGCTACACCTTC
CSATNRGGYTF
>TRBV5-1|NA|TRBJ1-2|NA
TGCGCCAGCAGCACGCAAACTAACTATGGCTACACCTTC
CASSTQTNYGYTF
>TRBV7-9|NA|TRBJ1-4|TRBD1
TGTGCCAGCAGCCCGGGACAGGGAACTAATGAAAAACTGTTTTTT
CASSPGQGTNEKLFF
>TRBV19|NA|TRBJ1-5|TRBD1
TGTGCCAGTAGTATAGATCGAGCCTCGACAGGGAGCAATCAGCCCCAGCATTTT
CASSIDRASTGSNQPQHF
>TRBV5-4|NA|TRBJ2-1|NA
TGTGCCAGCAGCTTGGGACAGGTCAACCTCTGGGGTAATGAGCAGTTCTTC
CASSLGQVNLWGNEQFF
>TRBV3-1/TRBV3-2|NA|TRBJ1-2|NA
TGTGCCAGCAGCCCAAGGGGGGAGGGTTTGAGAGGCTACACCTTC
CASSPRGEGLRGYTF
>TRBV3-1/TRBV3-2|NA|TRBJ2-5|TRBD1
TGTGCCAGCAGCGGGTTCGGGACAGGGGTTGGATTTGAGGAGACCCAGTACTTC
CASSGFGTGVGFEETQYF
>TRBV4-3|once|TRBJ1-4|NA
TGCGCCAGCAGCCAAGATATACCCAGGGGAAATGAAAAACTGTTTTTT
CASSQDIPRGNEKLFF
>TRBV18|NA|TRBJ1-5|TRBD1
TGTGCCAGCTCAGACGGACAGGGGATACAGCCCCAGCATTTT
CASSDGQGIQPQHF
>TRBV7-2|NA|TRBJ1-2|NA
TGTGCCAGCAGCTTCAAACCCCCGGGACAAGCGTTAGGCTACACCTTC
CASSFKPPGQALGYTF
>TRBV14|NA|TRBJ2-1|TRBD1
TGTGCCAGCAGCCAGGGGACAGGGTTCTACAATGAGCAGTTCTTC
CASSQGTGFYNEQFF
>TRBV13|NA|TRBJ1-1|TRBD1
TGTGCCAGCAGCCGCGGACAGGACCACACTGAAGCTTTCTTT
CASSRGQDHTEAFF
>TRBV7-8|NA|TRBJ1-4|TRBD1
TGTGCCAGCAGCCTGGACAGGATTAAACTGTTTTTT
CASSLDRIKLFF
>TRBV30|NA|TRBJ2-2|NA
TGTGCCTGGAGTTTTGCGGGGTCCGGGGAGCTGTTTTTT
CAWSFAGSGELFF
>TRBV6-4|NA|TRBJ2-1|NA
TGTGCCAGCAGTGAGGGTTCCTACAATGAGCAGTTCTTC
CASSEGSYNEQFF
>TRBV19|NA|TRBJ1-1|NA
TGTGCCAGTAGTCTATACGTGGGGCAGAGGACTGAAGCTTTCTTT
CASSLYVGQRTEAFF
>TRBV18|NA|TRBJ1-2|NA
TGTGCCAGCTCACCACCTGGACAGCCCGAACCACGCTATGGCTACACCTTC
CASSPPGQPEPRYGYTF
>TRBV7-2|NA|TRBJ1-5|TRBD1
TGTGCCAGCAGCTTGACAGGGGGCAATCAGCCCCAGCATTTT
CASSLTGGNQPQHF
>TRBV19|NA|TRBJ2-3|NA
TGTGCCAGTAGTATTGGTCTTTTGGATACGCAGTATTTT
CASSIGLLDTQYF
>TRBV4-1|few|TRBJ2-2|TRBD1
TGCGCCAGCAGCCGAGCCTCAGACAGGGCAGGGACCGGGGAGCTGTTTTTT
CASSRASDRAGTGELFF
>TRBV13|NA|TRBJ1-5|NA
TGTGCCAGCAGCTTAGGTGGGGGCGTATCTCAGCCCCAGCATTTT
CASSLGGGVSQPQHF
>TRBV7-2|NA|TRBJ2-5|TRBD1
TGTGCCAGCAGCCACGCCGGGACAGGGGTGTCCCAGTACTTC
CASSHAGTGVSQYF
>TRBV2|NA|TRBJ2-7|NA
TGTGCCAGCAGTGCCCAGGGTCTGGGCGAGCAGTACTTC
CASSAQGLGEQYF
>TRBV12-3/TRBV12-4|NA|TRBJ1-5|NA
TGTGCCAGCAGTCTTACACCCAATCAGCCCCAGCATTTT
CASSLTPNQPQHF
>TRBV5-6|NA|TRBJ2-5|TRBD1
TGTGCCAGCAGCTTGAGAGGGGGCACCCAAGAGACCCAGTACTTC
CASSLRGGTQETQYF
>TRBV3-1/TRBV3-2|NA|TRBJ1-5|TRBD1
TGTGCCAGCAGCCAGAAGAACAGGGGAAGACCATATAGCAATCAGCCCCAGCATTTT
CASSQKNRGRPYSNQPQHF
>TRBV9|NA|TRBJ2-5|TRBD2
TGTGCCAGCAGCGTAGTTCCTAGCGGGGCCCAAGAGACCCAGTACTTC
CASSVVPSGAQETQYF
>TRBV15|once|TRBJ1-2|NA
TGTGCCACCAGCAGCAAGGGGGTAGGCTATGGCTACACCTTC
CATSSKGVGYGYTF
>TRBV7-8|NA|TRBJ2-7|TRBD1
TGTGCCAGCAGCTCGGACAGGGGTCACTACGAGCAGTACTTC
CASSSDRGHYEQYF
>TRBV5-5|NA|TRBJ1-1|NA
TGTGCCAGCAGCTTCGGACTATACACTGAAGCTTTCTTT
CASSFGLYTEAFF
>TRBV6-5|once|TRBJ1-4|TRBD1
TGTGCCAGCAGCCGGGACAGCATTAGGGAAAAACTGTTTTTT
CASSRDSIREKLFF
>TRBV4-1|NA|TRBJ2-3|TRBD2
TGCGCCAGCAGCCAAGATGAAGCGGGGGGCACAGATACGCAGTATTTT
CASSQDEAGGTDTQYF